Sequencing of this TCR beta chain was carried out in a study of control samples from healthy donors and cancer patients. The germline V gene has CDR1 LNHDA and CDR2 SQIVND (reference sequence). The CDR3 sequence is 15 residues long. The germline V and J ends were trimmed by 3 bases and 2 bases, with 11 bases remaining between them. The protocol was immunoSEQ multiplex PCR, while the TCRdb copy is restricted to in-frame clones and leaves out a portion. The data contain about 160,000 clones, approximately 90% of them singletons. The origin of this receptor is a man aged 30-40 years in good health. This chain connects TRBV19 to TRBJ2-1; D is possibly TRBD2 (5 bases). Sample: blood. The CDR3 DNA sequence: TGTGCCAGTAGTATGGAGGCAGCAACCTACAATGAGCAGTTCTTC. Encoded protein: CASSMEAATYNEQFF.